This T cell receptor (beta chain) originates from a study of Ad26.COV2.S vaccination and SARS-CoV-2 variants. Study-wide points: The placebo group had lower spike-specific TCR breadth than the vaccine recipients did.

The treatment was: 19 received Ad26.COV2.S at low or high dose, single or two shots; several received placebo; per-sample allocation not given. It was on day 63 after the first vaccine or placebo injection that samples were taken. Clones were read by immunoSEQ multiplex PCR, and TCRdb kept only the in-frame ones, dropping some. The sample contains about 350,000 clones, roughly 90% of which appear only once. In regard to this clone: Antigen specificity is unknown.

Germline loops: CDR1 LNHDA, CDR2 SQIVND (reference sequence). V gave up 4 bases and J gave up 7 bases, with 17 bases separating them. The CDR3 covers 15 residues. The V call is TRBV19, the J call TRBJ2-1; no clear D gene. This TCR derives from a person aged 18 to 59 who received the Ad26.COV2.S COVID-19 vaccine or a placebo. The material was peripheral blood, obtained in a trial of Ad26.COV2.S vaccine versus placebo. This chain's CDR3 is CASSKPRHAGNEQFF. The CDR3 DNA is TGTGCCAGTAGTAAGCCTCGCCATGCCGGGAATGAGCAGTTCTTC.